This section outlines one T cell receptor (beta chain) sequence together with its context. The antigen is unknown. Profiling relied on immunoSEQ multiplex PCR, and the TCRdb table lists in-frame clones only, not all of them. The table lists 90,000 to 100,000 clones, about 81% of them singletons. This entry belongs to a study of T cell responses to AZD1222 COVID-19 vaccine. General study points: Spike-specific TCR repertoires showed rising breadth and depth after two AZD1222 doses. Spike regions recognized by vaccine-associated CD4 TCRs spanned the protein, led by 160-218 and 743-854. Variant regions that are unmutated are reportedly the target of nearly half of spike-specific TCRs. Sampling captured repertoires only after the peak T cell response.

Trimming at V came to 3 bases and at J to 6 bases, leaving 10 bases not matched to a gene. CDR1 is SGHRS and CDR2 is YFSETQ in the germline V gene. This CDR3 contains 16 residues. The receptor comes from an adult who received the AZD1222 COVID-19 vaccine. The sequencing used peripheral blood, collected 28 days after the second AZD1222 dose. This sequence joins TRBV5-1 and TRBJ1-2, with 11 bases lining up with TRBD1. The CDR3 sequence is CASSSNTGTGGNGYTF. CDR3 nucleotides: TGCGCCAGCAGCTCTAACACCGGGACAGGGGGAAATGGCTACACCTTC. The whole variable domain, filled in from reference TRBV5-1 and TRBJ1-2, reads KAGVTQTPRYLIKTRGQQVTLSCSPISGHRSVSWYQQTPGQGLQFLFEYFSETQRNKGNFPGRFSGRQFSNSRSEMNVSTLELGDSALYLCASSSNTGTGGNGYTFGSGTRLTVV.